A single sample gave rise to the 8 T cell receptor beta chains below, sequenced in a study of blood T cell repertoires in COVID-19. Profiling relied on immunoSEQ multiplex PCR, and the TCRdb table lists in-frame clones only, not all of them. The repertoire holds about 300,000 clones, with around 86% as singletons. The sequencing input was PBMCs or T cells enriched from blood (not recorded which). The receptors derive from a young woman who had recovered from COVID-19.

The chain recombines TRBV24-1 with TRBJ1-5; D is perhaps TRBD1 (5 bases). V was cut by 4 bases and J by 6 bases, with 18 bases left in between. CDR3 length: 16 residues. Germline lookup yields CDR1 KGHDR and CDR2 SFDVKD. The CDR3 nucleotides are TGTGCCACCAGTGACGCCGGGGGGGTATGGACTCAGCCCCAGCATTTT. Translated: CATSDAGGVWTQPQHF.

This chain links TRBV19 with TRBJ1-1, with no clear D. CDR3 length: 14 residues. CDR1 is LNHDA, CDR2 SQIVND, per germline (reference sequence). With 3 bases removed from V and 4 bases from J, the gap between germline ends came to 12 bases. CDR3 sequence (DNA): TGTGCCAGTAGTATTTCCGGCGGTGGCACTGAAGCTTTCTTT. Its protein is CASSISGGGTEAFF.

The chain combines TRBV9 with TRBJ2-7; D may be TRBD2 (5 bases). The CDR3 is 16 amino acids. Germline V gene data show CDR1 as SGDLS and CDR2 as YYNGEE. Trimming took 0 bases from V and 1 from J, leaving 14 bases between them. The CDR3 sequence is CASSVAEGSVSYEQYF. CDR3 nucleotides: TGTGCCAGCAGCGTAGCGGAAGGGAGCGTATCCTACGAGCAGTACTTC.

V gene TRBV4-1 combines with J gene TRBJ2-3; TRBD2 agrees at 7 bases. After removal of 0 bases from V and 6 bases from J, the junction contained 6 bases not matched to a gene. The CDR3 sequence is 15 residues long. Germline V CDR1 and CDR2: MGHRA, YSYEKL. The CDR3 region has the DNA TGCGCCAGCAGCCAAGAATATCAGGGAGGGGATACGCAGTATTTT. Residues: CASSQEYQGGDTQYF.

This clone was counted a few times. The V and J genes are TRBV25-1 and TRBJ2-1; TRBD1 agrees at 10 bases. Germline V gene lookup returns CDR1 MGHDK and CDR2 SYGVNS. The J segment lost 5 bases and the V segment lost 1 base, leaving 2 bases of the junction unmatched. The CDR3 loop spans 15 amino acids. CDR3: CASSESGTGDNEQFF. The CDR3 coding sequence is TGTGCCAGCAGTGAATCTGGGACAGGGGACAATGAGCAGTTCTTC.

This sequence joins TRBV7-9 and TRBJ2-7; TRBD1 matches 9 bases. The CDR3 is 14 amino acids. The germline V gene has CDR1 SEHNR and CDR2 FQNEAQ (reference sequence). Trimming at V came to 1 base and at J to 6 bases, leaving 4 bases not matched to a gene. For the CDR3, the DNA is TGTGCCAGCAGCTTAGGGTGGACAGGGGCCGAGCAGTACTTC. Amino acids: CASSLGWTGAEQYF.

This clone was seen just once. V usage is TRBV7-2 and J usage is TRBJ1-4; D gene unclear. CDR3 length equals 16 residues. Germline V gene data show CDR1 as SGHTA and CDR2 as FQGNSA. V lost 0 bases and J lost 1, with 9 bases in between. DNA of the CDR3: TGTGCCAGCAGCTTAGCCGGGATTGGAACTAATGAAAAACTGTTTTTT. It specifies CASSLAGIGTNEKLFF.

This chain joins TRBV7-9 and TRBJ2-7; 8 bases map to TRBD2. This CDR3 has 15 residues. Trimming removed 5 bases from V and 3 bases from J; junction bases left unmatched: 9. CDR1 is SEHNR, CDR2 FQNEAQ, per germline (reference sequence). The CDR3 DNA sequence: TGTGCCAGCAGCAGACTTGGGACTAGGGTCTACGAGCAGTACTTC. This translates into CASSRLGTRVYEQYF.